Shown below are 25 T cell receptor beta chains from a single sample sequenced in a study of cytomegalovirus exposure and HLA in healthy donors. PCR amplification relied on 60 Vbeta primers (plus 13 Jbeta primers). Produced via immunoSEQ multiplex PCR; TCRdb's table is partial and in-frame only. The sample lists around 150,000 clones, 68% occurring once. The sample consisted of PBMCs. These receptors were collected from a man aged 45-65 years in good health and CMV-seronegative.

This clone appeared once. The V call is TRBV6-1, the J call TRBJ2-7; perhaps TRBD1 as D (6 bases). The CDR3 totals 14 residues. Trimming cost V 3 bases and J 1 base, with 10 bases left between them. Germline loops: CDR1 MNHNS, CDR2 SASEGT. CDR3 sequence (DNA): TGTGCCAGCAGTGACCGGGACAAATCCTACGAGCAGTACTTC. It codes for CASSDRDKSYEQYF.

This CDR3 reads CASSEGRDRVGPDTQYF. The CDR3 coding sequence is TGTGCCAGCAGTGAAGGCCGGGACAGGGTGGGCCCAGATACGCAGTATTTT. The rearrangement joins TRBV6-1 to TRBJ2-3; 9 bases are a match to TRBD1. CDR1 MNHNS and CDR2 SASEGT come from the germline V gene. The CDR3 runs to 17 residues. V trimming: 1 base; J trimming: 4 bases; junction bases outside the gene matches: 9.

This clone was observed a single time. This chain links TRBV5-1 with TRBJ2-1, with D maybe TRBD2 (5 bases). The germline V and J ends were trimmed by 1 base and 2 bases, with 10 bases remaining between them. Per germline, CDR1 SGHRS and CDR2 YFSETQ. CDR3 length equals 15 residues. CDR3 amino acids: CASSLNGEPYNEQFF. The CDR3 DNA sequence: TGCGCCAGCAGCTTGAACGGGGAACCCTACAATGAGCAGTTCTTC.

The V and J genes are TRBV19 and TRBJ2-3; D ambiguous. Trimming shortened V by 3 bases and J by 1 base, and 8 bases separated the two germline ends. Germline CDR1 and CDR2: LNHDA and SQIVND (reference sequence). The CDR3 has 14 amino acids. The CDR3 DNA is TGTGCCAGTAGTATGAAGCTAGGCACAGATACGCAGTATTTT. Its translation is CASSMKLGTDTQYF.

This clone has a handful of counts. V is TRBV7-3 and J is TRBJ2-1, with D possibly TRBD2 on 5 matching bases. V shed 5 bases and J shed 7 bases, with 15 bases lying between them. Germline V gene lookup returns CDR1 SGHTA and CDR2 FQGTGA. The CDR3 is 14 residues long. CDR3 amino acids: CASSPAASRNEQFF. The CDR3 DNA reads TGTGCCAGCAGCCCCGCAGCTAGCCGGAATGAGCAGTTCTTC.

This chain joins TRBV7-6 and TRBJ2-5, with a tentative D call TRBD1 (6 bases). In germline, CDR1 is SGHVS, CDR2 FNYEAQ. V was cut by 5 bases and J by 1 base, with 11 bases left in between. The CDR3 consists of 14 residues. The CDR3 spells CASSPRTAQETQYF. CDR3 DNA: TGTGCCAGCAGCCCTCGGACAGCCCAAGAGACCCAGTACTTC.

The chain carries TRBV4-2 and TRBJ1-2; TRBD1 might be the D (6 bases). The CDR3 covers 14 residues. V shed 5 bases and J shed 8 bases, with 18 bases lying between them. Germline lookup yields CDR1 LGHNA and CDR2 YNFKEQ. DNA of the CDR3: TGTGCCAGCAGCGGGGCAGGGGTGAGCAGAGGCTACACCTTC. Amino acids: CASSGAGVSRGYTF.

The rearrangement links TRBV6-6 to TRBJ1-5, with 7 bases lining up with TRBD1. CDR1 is MNHNY and CDR2 is SVGAGI in the germline V gene (reference sequence). The CDR3 is made up of 14 amino acids. V shed 6 bases, J shed 4 bases, and the junction held 6 bases outside the gene matches. CDR3 nucleotides: TGTGCCAGCAGCCGGGACAGTGGGAATCAGCCCCAGCATTTT. Protein sequence: CASSRDSGNQPQHF.

This chain links TRBV27 with TRBJ1-5, with a possible D match to TRBD1 (5 bases). Germline V gives CDR1 MNHEY, CDR2 SMNVEV (reference sequence). The CDR3 is made up of 13 amino acids. V was trimmed by 8 bases and J by 7 bases, leaving 15 bases between them. CDR3 region: CASGGRGGQPQHF. The CDR3 bases are TGTGCCAGCGGCGGACGGGGGGGGCAGCCCCAGCATTTT.

The chain links TRBV11-2 to TRBJ2-1; TRBD1 matches 7 bases. CDR3 length: 13 residues. V shed 5 bases, J shed 7 bases, and the junction held 5 bases outside the gene matches. The V gene's germline CDR1 is SGHAT and CDR2 FQNNGV. CDR3 in amino acids: CASSPYRGNEQFF. Written as DNA, the CDR3 is TGTGCCAGCAGCCCCTACAGGGGAAATGAGCAGTTCTTC.

The chain links TRBV19 to TRBJ1-1; no definite D call. The CDR3 has 12 residues. Germline CDR1 is LNHDA and CDR2 is SQIVND (reference sequence). V lost 8 bases and J 4 bases, leaving 11 bases between the germline ends. The CDR3 sequence is CASAGEVTEAFF. Here the CDR3 DNA reads TGTGCCAGTGCCGGGGAGGTCACTGAAGCTTTCTTT.

The rearrangement links TRBV7-2 to TRBJ2-7; tentative D call: TRBD1 (6 bases). The CDR3 length is 15 residues. V was cut by 1 base and J by 2 bases, with 12 bases left in between. The germline V gene has CDR1 SGHTA and CDR2 FQGNSA. In nucleotides, the CDR3 is TGTGCCAGCAGCTTAGATGCAGGGGACACCTACGAGCAGTACTTC. Amino acids: CASSLDAGDTYEQYF.

The rearrangement links TRBV9 to TRBJ1-3, with 11 bases matching TRBD1. The length of the CDR3 is 16 residues. V lost 4 bases, J lost 4 bases, and 7 bases stayed unmatched. CDR1 is SGDLS, CDR2 YYNGEE, per germline. The CDR3 DNA follows: TGTGCCAGCAGCAACCGGGACAGGGGGTCAGGAAACACCATATATTTT. Translated, it gives CASSNRDRGSGNTIYF.

This clone has just a few counts. V is TRBV5-1 and J is TRBJ1-5; 10 bases are shared with TRBD1. Per germline, CDR1 SGHRS and CDR2 YFSETQ. This CDR3 contains 15 residues. Germline trimming cut 4 bases from V and 5 bases from J; bases unmatched to any gene: 6. The CDR3 coding sequence is TGCGCCAGCAGCCTAGGGGACAGGGGAGATCAGCCCCAGCATTTT. Amino acids: CASSLGDRGDQPQHF. The whole variable domain, remainder taken from reference TRBV5-1 and TRBJ1-5, is KAGVTQTPRYLIKTRGQQVTLSCSPISGHRSVSWYQQTPGQGLQFLFEYFSETQRNKGNFPGRFSGRQFSNSRSEMNVSTLELGDSALYLCASSLGDRGDQPQHFGDGTRLSIL.

This sequence joins TRBV5-1 and TRBJ2-1, with TRBD1 as a possible D gene (6 bases). V lost 2 bases to trimming and J lost 2 bases, with 11 bases between them. The V gene's germline CDR1 is SGHRS and CDR2 YFSETQ. This CDR3 contains 15 residues. CDR3 sequence: CASSFQGPAYNEQFF. CDR3 nucleotide sequence: TGCGCCAGCAGCTTTCAGGGGCCGGCCTACAATGAGCAGTTCTTC.

The V and J genes are TRBV5-1 and TRBJ2-1, with 8 bases that match TRBD2. The trim removed 0 bases at V and 6 bases at J, leaving 2 bases unmatched. CDR1 is SGHRS, CDR2 YFSETQ, per germline. The CDR3 spans 14 residues. The CDR3: CASSLEGTSNEQFF. CDR3 nucleotide sequence: TGCGCCAGCAGCTTGGAAGGGACTAGCAATGAGCAGTTCTTC.

The chain is built from TRBV25-1 and TRBJ2-7, with a weak D call TRBD2 (5 bases). Germline V lookup: CDR1 MGHDK, CDR2 SYGVNS. With 1 base removed from V and 2 bases from J, the gap between germline ends came to 15 bases. This CDR3 spans 16 amino acids. The CDR3 region is CASSEWGPGNPYEQYF. Here the CDR3 DNA reads TGTGCCAGCAGTGAATGGGGTCCCGGGAACCCCTACGAGCAGTACTTC.

The rearrangement uses TRBV5-4 and TRBJ1-4; D gene unclear. This CDR3 contains 13 residues. V was trimmed by 0 bases and J by 5 bases, leaving 5 bases between them. The germline gives CDR1 SGHNT, CDR2 YYREEE (reference sequence). DNA of the CDR3: TGTGCCAGCAGCTTGGGAGGGAATGAAAAACTGTTTTTT. Translation gives CASSLGGNEKLFF.

CDR3 in DNA: TGTGCCAGCAGCCAAGATGTGGCGGGGCGGAACACCGGGGAGCTGTTTTTT. Protein: CASSQDVAGRNTGELFF. This rearrangement joins TRBV14 to TRBJ2-2; D might be TRBD2 (6 bases). There are 17 residues in the CDR3. Trimming removed 0 bases at V and 1 base at J, with 12 bases between. Germline CDR1 and CDR2: SGHDN and FVKESK.

This rearrangement joins TRBV2 to TRBJ1-1; D is unclear. The CDR3 runs 12 residues. The germline V gene has CDR1 SNHLY and CDR2 FYNNEI. V lost 5 bases and J 1 base, leaving 5 bases between the germline ends. CDR3 coding DNA: TGTGCCAGCAGTCTTTCGAACACTGAAGCTTTCTTT. The encoded protein is CASSLSNTEAFF.

The V call is TRBV5-4, the J call TRBJ2-2, with 8 bases identical to TRBD2. The CDR3 runs 15 residues. The germline gives CDR1 SGHNT, CDR2 YYREEE (reference sequence). V shed 1 base and J 6 bases; nucleotides not matched to a gene: 5. The CDR3 here is CASSLKGSGAGELFF. CDR3 sequence (DNA): TGTGCCAGCAGCTTGAAAGGTAGCGGGGCCGGGGAGCTGTTTTTT.

CDR3 nucleotide sequence: TGTGCCAGCTCACAGTCAGGGGATAACTATGGCTACACCTTC. Protein: CASSQSGDNYGYTF. The genes are TRBV18 and TRBJ1-2, with D perhaps matching TRBD1 (6 bases). The germline V gene encodes CDR1 KGHSH and CDR2 LQKENI. Trimming pared 4 bases from V and 1 base from J, leaving 10 bases between. The CDR3 length is 14 residues.

The chain joins TRBV6-5 to TRBJ1-2; 8 bases map to TRBD1. V lost 5 bases to trimming and J lost 8 bases; unmatched junction nucleotides: 7. The germline gives CDR1 MNHEY, CDR2 SVGAGI. The CDR3 runs 13 residues. This chain's CDR3 is CASSTRQGYGYTF. CDR3 sequence (DNA): TGTGCCAGCAGTACCAGACAGGGGTACGGCTACACCTTC.

The gene calls are TRBV6-6 and TRBJ2-7; 8 nucleotides agree with TRBD2. The CDR3 loop spans 16 amino acids. Germline V gives CDR1 MNHNY, CDR2 SVGAGI (reference sequence). V was clipped by 0 bases and J by 3 bases; unmatched bases: 7. This CDR3 reads CASSYSARTSIYEQYF. CDR3 sequence (DNA): TGTGCCAGCAGTTACTCGGCCAGGACTAGCATCTACGAGCAGTACTTC.

CDR3 loop: CASSRISTGANYGYTF. The CDR3 region has the DNA TGTGCCAGCAGCCGGATTTCGACAGGAGCTAACTATGGCTACACCTTC. The chain recombines TRBV7-9 with TRBJ1-2; a weak D match, TRBD1 (6 bases). CDR3 length: 16 amino acids. Trimming shortened V by 5 bases and J by 0 bases, and 16 bases separated the two germline ends. The germline V gene has CDR1 SEHNR and CDR2 FQNEAQ (reference sequence).